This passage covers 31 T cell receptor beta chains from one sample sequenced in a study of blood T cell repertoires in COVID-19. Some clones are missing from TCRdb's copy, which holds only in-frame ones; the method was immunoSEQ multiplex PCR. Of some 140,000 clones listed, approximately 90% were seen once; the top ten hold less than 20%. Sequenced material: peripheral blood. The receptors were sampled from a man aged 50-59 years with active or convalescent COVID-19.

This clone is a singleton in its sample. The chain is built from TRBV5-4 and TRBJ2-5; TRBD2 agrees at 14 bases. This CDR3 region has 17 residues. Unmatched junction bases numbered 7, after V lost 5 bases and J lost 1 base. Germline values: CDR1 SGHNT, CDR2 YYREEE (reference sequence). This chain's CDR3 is CASSSGLAGARQETQYF. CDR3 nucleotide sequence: TGTGCCAGCAGTTCGGGACTAGCGGGGGCCCGCCAAGAGACCCAGTACTTC.

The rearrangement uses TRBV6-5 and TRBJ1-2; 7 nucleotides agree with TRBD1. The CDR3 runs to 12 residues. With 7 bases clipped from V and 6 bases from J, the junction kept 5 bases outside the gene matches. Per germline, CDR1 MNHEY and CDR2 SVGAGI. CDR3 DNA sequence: TGTGCCAGCACCGTAGACAGGGATGGCTACACCTTC. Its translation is CASTVDRDGYTF.

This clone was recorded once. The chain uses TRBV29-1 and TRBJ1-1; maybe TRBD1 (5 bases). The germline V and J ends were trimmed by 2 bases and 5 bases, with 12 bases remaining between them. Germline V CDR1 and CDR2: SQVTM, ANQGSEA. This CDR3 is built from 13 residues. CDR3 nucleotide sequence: TGCAGCGTTGAACAAGGGGTTTGGACTGAAGCTTTCTTT. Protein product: CSVEQGVWTEAFF.

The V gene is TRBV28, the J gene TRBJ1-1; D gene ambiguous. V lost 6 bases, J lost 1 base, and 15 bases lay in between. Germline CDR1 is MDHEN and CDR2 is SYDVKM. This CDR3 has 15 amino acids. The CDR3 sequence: CASRPLGRGNTEAFF. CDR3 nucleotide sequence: TGTGCCAGCAGACCCCTTGGACGGGGGAACACTGAAGCTTTCTTT.

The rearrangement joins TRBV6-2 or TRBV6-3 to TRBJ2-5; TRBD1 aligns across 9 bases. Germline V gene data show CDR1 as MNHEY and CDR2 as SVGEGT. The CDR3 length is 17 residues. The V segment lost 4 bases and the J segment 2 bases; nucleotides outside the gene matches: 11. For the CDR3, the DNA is TGTGCCAGCAGTTGGGGGACAGGGCCTGGGGTGCAAGAGACCCAGTACTTC. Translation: CASSWGTGPGVQETQYF.

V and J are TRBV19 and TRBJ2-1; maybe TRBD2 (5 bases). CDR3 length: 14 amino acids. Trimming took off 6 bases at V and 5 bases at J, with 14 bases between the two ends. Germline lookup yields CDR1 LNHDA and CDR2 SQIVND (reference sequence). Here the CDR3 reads CASRRIGENNEQFF. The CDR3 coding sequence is TGTGCCAGTAGACGAATCGGGGAAAACAATGAGCAGTTCTTC.

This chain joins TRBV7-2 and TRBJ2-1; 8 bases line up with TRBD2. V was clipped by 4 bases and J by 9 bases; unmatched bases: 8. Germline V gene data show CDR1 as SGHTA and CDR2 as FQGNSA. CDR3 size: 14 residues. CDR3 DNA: TGTGCCAGCAGCTCTTCGGGGGGGTGGAGTGAGCAGTTCTTC. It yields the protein CASSSSGGWSEQFF.

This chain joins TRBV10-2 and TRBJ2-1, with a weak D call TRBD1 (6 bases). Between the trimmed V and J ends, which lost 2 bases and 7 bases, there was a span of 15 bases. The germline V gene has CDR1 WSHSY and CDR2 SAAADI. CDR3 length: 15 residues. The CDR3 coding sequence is TGCGCCAGCAGTGAGAGGGACACCTTTGGGAATGAGCAGTTCTTC. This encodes CASSERDTFGNEQFF.

CDR3 in amino acids: CASSYGIPTDEQYF. The DNA for the CDR3 is TGTGCCAGCAGCTACGGAATTCCGACAGACGAGCAGTACTTC. The V gene is TRBV7-2, the J gene TRBJ2-7; a weak D match, TRBD1 (5 bases). The germline V gene has CDR1 SGHTA and CDR2 FQGNSA. The V end lost 4 bases, the J end lost 5 bases, and 15 bases lay between the germline ends. The CDR3 runs 14 residues.

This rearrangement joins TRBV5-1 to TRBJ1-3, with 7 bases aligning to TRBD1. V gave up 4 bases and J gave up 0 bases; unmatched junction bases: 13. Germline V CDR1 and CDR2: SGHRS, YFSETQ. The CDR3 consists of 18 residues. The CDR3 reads CASSREPGQFLSGNTIYF. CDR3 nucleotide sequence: TGCGCCAGCAGCCGAGAACCGGGACAGTTCCTCTCTGGAAACACCATATATTTT. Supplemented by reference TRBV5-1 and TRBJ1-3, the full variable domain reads KAGVTQTPRYLIKTRGQQVTLSCSPISGHRSVSWYQQTPGQGLQFLFEYFSETQRNKGNFPGRFSGRQFSNSRSEMNVSTLELGDSALYLCASSREPGQFLSGNTIYFGEGSWLTVV.

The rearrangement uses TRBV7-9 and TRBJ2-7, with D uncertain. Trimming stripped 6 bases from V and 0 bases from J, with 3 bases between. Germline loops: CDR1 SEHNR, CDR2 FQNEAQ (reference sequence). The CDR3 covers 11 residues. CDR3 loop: CASRSSYEQYF. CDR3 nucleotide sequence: TGTGCCAGCAGGAGCTCCTACGAGCAGTACTTC.

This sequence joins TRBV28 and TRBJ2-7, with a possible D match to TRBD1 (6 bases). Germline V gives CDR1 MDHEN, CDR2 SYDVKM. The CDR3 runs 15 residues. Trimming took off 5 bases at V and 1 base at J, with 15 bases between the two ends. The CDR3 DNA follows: TGTGCCAGCAGTCCACGGAAGGGGGTTTCCTACGAGCAGTACTTC. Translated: CASSPRKGVSYEQYF.

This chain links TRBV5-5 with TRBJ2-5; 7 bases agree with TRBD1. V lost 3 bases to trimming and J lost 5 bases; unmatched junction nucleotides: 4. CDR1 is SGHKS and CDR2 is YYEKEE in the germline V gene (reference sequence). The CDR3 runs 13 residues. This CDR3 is CASSWTGTETQYF. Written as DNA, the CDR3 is TGTGCCAGCAGCTGGACAGGAACTGAGACCCAGTACTTC.

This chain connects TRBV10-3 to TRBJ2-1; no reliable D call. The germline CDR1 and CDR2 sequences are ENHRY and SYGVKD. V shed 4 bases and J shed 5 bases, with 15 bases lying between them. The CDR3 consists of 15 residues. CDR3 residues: CAISVGGGTNNEQFF. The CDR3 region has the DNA TGTGCCATCAGTGTTGGCGGCGGAACTAACAATGAGCAGTTCTTC.

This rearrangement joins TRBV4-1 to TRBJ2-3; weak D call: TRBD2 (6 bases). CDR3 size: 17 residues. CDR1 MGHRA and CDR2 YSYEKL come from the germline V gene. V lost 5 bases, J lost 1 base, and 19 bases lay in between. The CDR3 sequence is CASSGGRPGVGTDTQYF. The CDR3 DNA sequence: TGCGCCAGCAGCGGAGGCCGCCCGGGGGTCGGCACAGATACGCAGTATTTT.

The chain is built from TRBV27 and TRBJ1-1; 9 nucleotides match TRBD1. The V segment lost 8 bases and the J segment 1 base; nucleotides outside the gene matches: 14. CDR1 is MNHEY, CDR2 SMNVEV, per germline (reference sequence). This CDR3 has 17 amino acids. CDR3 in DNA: TGTGCCAGCCGATCTTCCCGGACAGGGGTATCGAACACTGAAGCTTTCTTT. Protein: CASRSSRTGVSNTEAFF.

The chain's CDR3 is CASSRFPTGDSYEQYF. CDR3 DNA sequence: TGTGCCAGTAGCCGGTTCCCCACAGGGGACTCCTACGAGCAGTACTTC. The gene calls are TRBV19 and TRBJ2-7, with 7 bases aligning to TRBD1. The CDR3 runs 16 residues. Trimming at V came to 6 bases and at J to 0 bases, leaving 11 bases not matched to a gene. Germline assignment: CDR1 LNHDA and CDR2 SQIVND (reference sequence).

CDR3 region: CASSPLRGGIIYGYTF. The CDR3 DNA reads as TGTGCCAGCAGCCCCCTACGAGGGGGCATTATCTATGGCTACACCTTC. V and J are TRBV3-1 (or the pseudogene TRBV3-2) and TRBJ1-2, with TRBD1 identical over 7 bases. CDR1 LGHDT and CDR2 YNNKEL come from the germline V gene (reference sequence). The CDR3 has 16 amino acids. Unmatched junction bases numbered 12, after V lost 4 bases and J lost 4 bases.

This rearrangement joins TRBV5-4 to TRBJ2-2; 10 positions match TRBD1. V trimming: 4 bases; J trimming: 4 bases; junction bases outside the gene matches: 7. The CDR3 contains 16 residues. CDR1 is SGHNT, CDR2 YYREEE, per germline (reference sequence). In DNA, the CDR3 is TGTGCCAGCAGCCACGGACAGGGGGTCGGCACCGGGGAGCTGTTTTTT. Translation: CASSHGQGVGTGELFF.

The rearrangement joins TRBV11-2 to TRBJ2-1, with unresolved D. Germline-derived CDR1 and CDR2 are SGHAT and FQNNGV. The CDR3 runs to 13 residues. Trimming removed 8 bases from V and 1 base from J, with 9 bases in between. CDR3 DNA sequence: TGTGCCAGCGCATTCACATCCTACAATGAGCAGTTCTTC. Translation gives CASAFTSYNEQFF.

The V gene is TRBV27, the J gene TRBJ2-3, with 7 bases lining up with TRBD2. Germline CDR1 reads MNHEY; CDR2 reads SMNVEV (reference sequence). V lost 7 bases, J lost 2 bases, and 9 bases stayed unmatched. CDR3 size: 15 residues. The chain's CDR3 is CASTRAGRYTDTQYF. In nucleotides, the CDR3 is TGTGCCAGCACTCGGGCCGGGAGGTACACAGATACGCAGTATTTT.

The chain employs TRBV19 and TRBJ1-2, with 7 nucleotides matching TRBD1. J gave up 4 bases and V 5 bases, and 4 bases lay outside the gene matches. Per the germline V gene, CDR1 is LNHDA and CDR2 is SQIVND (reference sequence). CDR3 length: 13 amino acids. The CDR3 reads CASSGTETYGYTF. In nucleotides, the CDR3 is TGTGCCAGTAGTGGGACAGAAACCTATGGCTACACCTTC.

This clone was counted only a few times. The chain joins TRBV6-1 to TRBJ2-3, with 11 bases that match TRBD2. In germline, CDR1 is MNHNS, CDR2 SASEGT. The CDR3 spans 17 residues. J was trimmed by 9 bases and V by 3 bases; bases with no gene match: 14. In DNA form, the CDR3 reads TGTGCCAGCAGTGATCAACGGGAAACTAGCGGGAGAATCACGCAGTATTTT. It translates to CASSDQRETSGRITQYF.

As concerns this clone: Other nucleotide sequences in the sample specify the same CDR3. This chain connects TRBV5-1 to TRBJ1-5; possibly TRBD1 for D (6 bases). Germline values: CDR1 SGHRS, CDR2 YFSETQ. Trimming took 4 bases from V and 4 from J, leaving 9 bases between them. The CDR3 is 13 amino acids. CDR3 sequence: CASSPTGNQPQHF. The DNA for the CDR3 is TGCGCCAGCAGCCCGACAGGTAATCAGCCCCAGCATTTT.

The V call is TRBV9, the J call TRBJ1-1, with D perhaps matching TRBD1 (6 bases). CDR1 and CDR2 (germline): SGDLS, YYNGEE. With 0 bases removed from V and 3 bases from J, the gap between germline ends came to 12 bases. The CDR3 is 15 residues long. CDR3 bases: TGTGCCAGCAGCGTAGGGCAGGGGCGCTACACTGAAGCTTTCTTT. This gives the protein CASSVGQGRYTEAFF.

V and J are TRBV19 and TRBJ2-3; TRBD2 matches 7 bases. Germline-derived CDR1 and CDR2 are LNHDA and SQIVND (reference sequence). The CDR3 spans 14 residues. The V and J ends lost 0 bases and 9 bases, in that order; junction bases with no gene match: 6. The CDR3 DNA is TGTGCCAGTAGTATAGATATCGGGCGGGAGACGCAGTATTTT. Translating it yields CASSIDIGRETQYF.

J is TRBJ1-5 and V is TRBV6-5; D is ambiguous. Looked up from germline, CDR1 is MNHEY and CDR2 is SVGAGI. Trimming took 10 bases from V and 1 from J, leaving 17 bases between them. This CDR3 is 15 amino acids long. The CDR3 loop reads CATDSGRWSNQPQHF. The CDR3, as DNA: TGTGCCACCGATTCGGGGAGGTGGAGCAATCAGCCCCAGCATTTT.

CDR3 DNA sequence: TGTGCCAGCAGTAGGCAGGGTTTCACAGATACGCAGTATTTT. Its protein is CASSRQGFTDTQYF. The V call is TRBV6-5, the J call TRBJ2-3, with D possibly matching TRBD1 (5 bases). This CDR3 has 14 amino acids. The germline V and J ends were trimmed by 5 bases and 2 bases, with 11 bases remaining between them. CDR1 MNHEY and CDR2 SVGAGI come from the germline V gene.

CDR3 nucleotides: TGTGCCAGCAGTTGGGGAGGGGGTGGATACGAGCAGTACTTC. It specifies CASSWGGGGYEQYF. The rearrangement joins TRBV27 to TRBJ2-7; D is perhaps TRBD2 (7 bases). The germline V gene encodes CDR1 MNHEY and CDR2 SMNVEV (reference sequence). The CDR3 spans 14 residues. V was cut by 4 bases and J by 4 bases, with 14 bases left in between.

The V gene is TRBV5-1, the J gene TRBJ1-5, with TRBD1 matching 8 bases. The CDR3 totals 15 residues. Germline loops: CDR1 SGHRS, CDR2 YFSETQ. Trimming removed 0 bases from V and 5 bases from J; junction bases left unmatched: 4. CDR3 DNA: TGCGCCAGCAGCTTGGGTGACAGGGGAGATCAGCCCCAGCATTTT. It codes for CASSLGDRGDQPQHF.

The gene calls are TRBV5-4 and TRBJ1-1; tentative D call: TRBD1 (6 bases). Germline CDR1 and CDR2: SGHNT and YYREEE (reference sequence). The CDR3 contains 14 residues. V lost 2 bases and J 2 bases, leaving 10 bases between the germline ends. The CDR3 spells CASSFGTQNTEAFF. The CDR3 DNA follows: TGTGCCAGCAGCTTCGGGACACAAAACACTGAAGCTTTCTTT.